This TCR beta chain was obtained from a study of cytomegalovirus exposure and HLA in healthy donors. Study-level background: The 110 or so validation repertoires used a platform that matched the one used for the 550 to 800 first-cohort repertoires, as a later analysis reported. Findings of the study overall: Diagnosis of cytomegalovirus status made by the classifier reportedly showed high specificity and sensitivity. Researchers catalogued approximately 160 TCR beta chains as cytomegalovirus-associated.

Profiled with immunoSEQ multiplex PCR; TCRdb holds only in-frame clones, not every one. The sample consists of 190,000 or so clones, approximately 84% of them appearing once. About this clone itself: Its specificity is unknown.

This CDR3 has 13 residues. The V gene end was trimmed by 10 bases and the J gene end by 3 bases; junction bases not matched to a gene: 5. The germline gives CDR1 MGHDK, CDR2 SYGVNS. The sample was PBMCs. This chain uses TRBV25-1 with TRBJ2-7, with 11 nucleotides matching TRBD1. The receptor was isolated from a woman between 18 and 29 years old in good health and CMV-seropositive. DNA of the CDR3: TGTGCCACCCGTGGGACAGGGGGCTACGAGCAGTACTTC. The encoded protein is CATRGTGGYEQYF.